A selection of T cell receptor beta chains follows, all from one sample in a study of T cell repertoires in cytomegalovirus infection. These receptors are not linked to any known antigen. TCRdb reprocessed the reads with MiXCR, giving one entry per CDR3 protein. This table holds roughly 180,000 distinct CDR3 sequences, about 20% found once. The material was CD8+ T cells from cultured PBMCs, obtained from culture after CMV antigen stimulation. The receptors come from a human donor in good health (CMV status not recorded). Some clones in this sample may be carry-over from other donors' samples. Both conserved end residues are part of each CDR3. The D gene is left open where the match is weak. A clone size is listed for some rows: how often the clone was seen (once, few, many), or a class if it is expanded.

clone_size,v_call,j_call,d_call,cdr3_length,cdr3_nt,cdr3_aa
.,TRBV27,TRBJ2-5,.,15,TGTGCCAGCAGTTTATCACCTGTGGGCATGGAGACCCAGTACTTC,CASSLSPVGMETQYF
few,TRBV9,TRBJ1-1,.,14,TGTGCCAGCAGCGTAGAGGGGCCGGGGACTGAAGCTTTCTTT,CASSVEGPGTEAFF
.,TRBV27,TRBJ1-2,.,15,TGTGCCAGCAGCCTTTCAGGAGGGAATCTCTATGGCTACACCTTC,CASSLSGGNLYGYTF
few,TRBV12-3/TRBV12-4,TRBJ2-1,TRBD1,13,TGTGCCAGCCGGGGACAGGGGTGGAATGAGCAGTTCTTC,CASRGQGWNEQFF
.,TRBV7-8,TRBJ1-1,.,14,TGTGCCAGCAGCCGTCGGACGCCTGATTCTGAAGCTTTCTTT,CASSRRTPDSEAFF
once,TRBV29-1,TRBJ2-7,.,13,TGCAGCGTACGGACAGTAGGATCCTACGAGCAGTACTTC,CSVRTVGSYEQYF
few,TRBV19,TRBJ1-1,TRBD1,16,TGTGCCAGTAGTATTTACGAAGGGACAGGCCTCACTGAAGCTTTCTTT,CASSIYEGTGLTEAFF
few,TRBV7-2,TRBJ2-3,TRBD2,19,TGTGCCAGCAGCTTAGAAAAGGGACTAGCGGGGGGCAGCACAGATACGCAGTATTTT,CASSLEKGLAGGSTDTQYF
.,TRBV6-1,TRBJ1-1,.,14,TGTGCCAGCAGCCCGACGGCGGGAAACACTGAAGCTTTCTTT,CASSPTAGNTEAFF
.,TRBV5-6,TRBJ2-7,TRBD2,12,TGTGCCAGTCGCGGGGGTGCACAGGAGCAGTACTTC,CASRGGAQEQYF